A single T cell receptor (beta chain) is shown here with its context. Its cognate antigen is unknown. The V and J ends lost 4 bases and 4 bases respectively, with 14 bases between them. CDR1 and CDR2 (germline): MNHEY, SMNVEV (reference sequence). The CDR3 has 14 residues. Primers for the PCR totalled 60 Vbeta and 13 Jbeta. TCRdb keeps only in-frame clones here, not all; method: immunoSEQ multiplex PCR. Of about 130,000 clones listed, roughly 80% were seen once; the top ten hold 3% to 4%. These data are taken from a study of cytomegalovirus exposure and HLA in healthy donors. Regarding the study as a whole: Later analysis identified a missense DCLRE1C variant that was linked to TCR beta V- and J-gene trimming.

This clonotype originated in a middle-aged woman in good health and CMV-seronegative. The material sequenced was PBMCs. The V call is TRBV27, the J call TRBJ2-7; TRBD1 is a possible D gene (5 bases). The CDR3 loop reads CASSSVRARYEQYF. In nucleotides, the CDR3 is TGTGCCAGCAGTTCCGTCAGGGCACGATACGAGCAGTACTTC.